This TCR beta chain emerged from a study of molecular identifiers for immune sequencing clone quantification. Study-wide results and caveats: Sharing of a barcode by identical TCR molecules could cause highly expanded clone sizes to be underestimated. Whereas naive cells kept under 1% of molecules in clones above 20 RNA copies, such clones held over 97% in effectors.

Listed TCR primers and previously described methods were used for bulk TCR libraries. TCRdb analysed the PCR reads with MiXCR anew, one entry per CDR3 protein. The table has some 650,000 distinct CDR3 sequences, 20% seen once; the top ten hold 0.7% to 1%. This clonotype was seen ten or more times. No antigen is known for it. Sequencing input: naive CD8+ T cells from blood, with Jurkat cell RNA spiked in. Subset noted: FACS-sorted CD8+CD4-CCR7+CD45RA+ naive T cells. This clonotype originated in a human donor in good health. Some libraries in this study had Jurkat cell RNA spiked in.

CDR3 protein: CASSSPRGADSTSGNTIYF. The CDR3 DNA sequence: TGTGCCAGCAGCTCGCCTAGGGGAGCAGACAGTACCTCTGGAAACACCATATATTTT. The V call is TRBV7-6, the J call TRBJ1-3, with D tentatively TRBD1 (5 bases). The CDR3 extends over 19 amino acids. V was shortened by 4 bases and J by 0 bases, with 22 bases between the two germline ends. Germline V CDR1 and CDR2: SGHVS, FNYEAQ.